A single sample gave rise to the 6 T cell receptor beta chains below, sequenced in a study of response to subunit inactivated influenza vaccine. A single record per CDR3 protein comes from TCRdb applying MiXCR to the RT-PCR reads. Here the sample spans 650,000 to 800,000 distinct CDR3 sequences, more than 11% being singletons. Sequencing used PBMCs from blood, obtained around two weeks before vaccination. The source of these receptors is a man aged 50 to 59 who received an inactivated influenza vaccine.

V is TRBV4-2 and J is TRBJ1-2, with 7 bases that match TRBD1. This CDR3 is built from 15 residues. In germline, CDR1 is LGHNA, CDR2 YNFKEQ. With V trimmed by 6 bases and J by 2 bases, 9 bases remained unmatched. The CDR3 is CASSPAGTANYGYTF. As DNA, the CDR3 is TGTGCCAGCAGTCCCGCCGGGACAGCGAACTATGGCTACACCTTC.

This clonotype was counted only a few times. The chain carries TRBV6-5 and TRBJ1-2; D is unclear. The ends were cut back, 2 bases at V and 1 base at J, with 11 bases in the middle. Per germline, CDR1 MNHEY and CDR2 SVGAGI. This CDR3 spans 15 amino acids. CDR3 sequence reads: CASSYGIGSNYGYTF. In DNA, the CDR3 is TGTGCCAGCAGTTACGGTATCGGGAGTAACTATGGCTACACCTTC.

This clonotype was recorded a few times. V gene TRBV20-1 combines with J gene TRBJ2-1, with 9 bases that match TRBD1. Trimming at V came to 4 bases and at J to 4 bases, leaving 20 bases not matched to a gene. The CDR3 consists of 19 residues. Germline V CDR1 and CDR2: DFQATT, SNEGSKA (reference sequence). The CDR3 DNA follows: TGCAGTGCTATTCCCAGGGGGACAGGGCCCTTAGTCCCTTACAATGAGCAGTTCTTC. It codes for CSAIPRGTGPLVPYNEQFF.

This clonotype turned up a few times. For the CDR3, the DNA is TGCGCCAGCAGCCATACAGGGCGTACTACTTACGAGCAGTACTTC. Its translation: CASSHTGRTTYEQYF. V is TRBV5-1 and J is TRBJ2-7; D is possibly TRBD1 (6 bases). The CDR3 is 15 amino acids. The ends were cut back, 4 bases at V and 4 bases at J, with 18 bases in the middle. Germline V CDR1 and CDR2: SGHRS, YFSETQ.

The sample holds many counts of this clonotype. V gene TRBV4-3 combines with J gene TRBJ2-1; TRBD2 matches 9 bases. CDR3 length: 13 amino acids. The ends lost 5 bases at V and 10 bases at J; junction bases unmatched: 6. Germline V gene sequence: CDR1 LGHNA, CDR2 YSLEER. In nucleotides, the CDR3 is TGCGCCAGCAGCGCGGGGGGGCTCGGGGAGCAGTTCTTC. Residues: CASSAGGLGEQFF.

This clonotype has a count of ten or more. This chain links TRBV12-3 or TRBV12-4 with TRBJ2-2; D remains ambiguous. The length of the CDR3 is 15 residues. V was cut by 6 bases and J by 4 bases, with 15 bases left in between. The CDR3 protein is CASSRAAVGTGELFF. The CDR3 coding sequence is TGTGCCAGCAGCCGGGCCGCAGTAGGCACCGGGGAGCTGTTTTTT.